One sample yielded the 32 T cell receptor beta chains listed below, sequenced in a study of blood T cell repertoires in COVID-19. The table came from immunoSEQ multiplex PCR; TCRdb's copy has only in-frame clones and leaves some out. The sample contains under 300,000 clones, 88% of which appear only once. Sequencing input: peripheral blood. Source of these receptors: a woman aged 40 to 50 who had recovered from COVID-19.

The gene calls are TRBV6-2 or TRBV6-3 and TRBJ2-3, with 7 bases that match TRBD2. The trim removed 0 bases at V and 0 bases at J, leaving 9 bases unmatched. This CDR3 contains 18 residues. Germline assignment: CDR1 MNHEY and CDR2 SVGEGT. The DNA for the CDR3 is TGTGCCAGCAGTTACTCGACCTCGGGGGGTGGGAGCACAGATACGCAGTATTTT. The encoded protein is CASSYSTSGGGSTDTQYF.

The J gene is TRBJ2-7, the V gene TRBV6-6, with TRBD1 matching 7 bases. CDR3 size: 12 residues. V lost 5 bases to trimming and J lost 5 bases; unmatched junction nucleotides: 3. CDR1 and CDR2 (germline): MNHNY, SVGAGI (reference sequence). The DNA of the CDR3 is TGTGCCAGCAGTCAAGGGGGCAACGAGCAGTACTTC. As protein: CASSQGGNEQYF.

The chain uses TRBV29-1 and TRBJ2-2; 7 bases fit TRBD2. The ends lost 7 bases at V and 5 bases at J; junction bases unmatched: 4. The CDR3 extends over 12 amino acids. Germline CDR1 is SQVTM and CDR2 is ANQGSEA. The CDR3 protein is CSAEGGTGELFF. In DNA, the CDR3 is TGCAGCGCCGAGGGAGGGACCGGGGAGCTGTTTTTT.

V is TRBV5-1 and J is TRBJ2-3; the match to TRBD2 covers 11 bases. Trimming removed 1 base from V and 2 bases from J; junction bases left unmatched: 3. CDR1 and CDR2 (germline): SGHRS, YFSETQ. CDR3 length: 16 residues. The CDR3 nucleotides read TGCGCCAGCAGCTTGAGACTAGCGGGGAACACAGATACGCAGTATTTT. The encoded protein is CASSLRLAGNTDTQYF.

The CDR3 region is CASSPPGGTYEQYF. In DNA form, the CDR3 reads TGTGCCAGCTCACCACCCGGCGGAACCTACGAGCAGTACTTC. V gene TRBV18 combines with J gene TRBJ2-7; D unresolved. V was pared by 0 bases and J by 2 bases, with 8 bases between. Germline-derived CDR1 and CDR2 are KGHSH and LQKENI. The CDR3 spans 14 residues. The variable domain in full, with the rest retrieved from reference TRBV18 and TRBJ2-7, is NAGVMQNPRHLVRRRGQEARLRCSPMKGHSHVYWYRQLPEEGLKFMVYLQKENIIDESGMPKERFSAEFPKEGPSILRIQQVVRGDSAAYFCASSPPGGTYEQYFGPGTRLTVT.

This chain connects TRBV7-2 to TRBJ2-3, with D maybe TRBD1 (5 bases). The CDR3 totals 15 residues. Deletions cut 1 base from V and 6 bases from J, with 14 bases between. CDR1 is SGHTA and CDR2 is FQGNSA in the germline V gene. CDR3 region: CASSLVAGSGDTQYF. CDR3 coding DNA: TGTGCCAGCAGCTTAGTGGCAGGGTCCGGCGATACGCAGTATTTT.

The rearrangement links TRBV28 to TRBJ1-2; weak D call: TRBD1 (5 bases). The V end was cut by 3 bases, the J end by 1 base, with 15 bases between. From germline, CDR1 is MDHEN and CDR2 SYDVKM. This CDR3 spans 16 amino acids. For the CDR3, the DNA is TGTGCCAGCAGTTTCCCGGTCCTCGGGGGTAACTATGGCTACACCTTC. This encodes CASSFPVLGGNYGYTF.

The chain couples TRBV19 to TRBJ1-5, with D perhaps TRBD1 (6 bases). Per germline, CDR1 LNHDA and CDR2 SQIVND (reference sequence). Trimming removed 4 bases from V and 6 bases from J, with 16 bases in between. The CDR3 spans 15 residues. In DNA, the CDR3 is TGTGCCAGTAGTACAACCGGGGGGGCAGGTCAGCCCCAGCATTTT. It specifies CASSTTGGAGQPQHF.

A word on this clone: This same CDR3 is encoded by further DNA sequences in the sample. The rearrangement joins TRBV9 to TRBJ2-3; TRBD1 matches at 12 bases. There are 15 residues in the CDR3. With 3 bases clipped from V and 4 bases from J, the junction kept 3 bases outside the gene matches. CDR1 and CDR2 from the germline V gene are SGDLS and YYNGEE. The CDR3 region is CASSAGQGAPDTQYF. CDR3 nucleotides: TGTGCCAGCAGCGCGGGACAGGGGGCCCCAGATACGCAGTATTTT.

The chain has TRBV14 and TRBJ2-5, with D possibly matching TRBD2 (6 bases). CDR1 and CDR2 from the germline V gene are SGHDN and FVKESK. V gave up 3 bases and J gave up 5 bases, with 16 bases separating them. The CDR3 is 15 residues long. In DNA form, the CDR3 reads TGTGCCAGCAGCCACCGGAGGGTAGCGAGGGAGACCCAGTACTTC. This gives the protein CASSHRRVARETQYF.

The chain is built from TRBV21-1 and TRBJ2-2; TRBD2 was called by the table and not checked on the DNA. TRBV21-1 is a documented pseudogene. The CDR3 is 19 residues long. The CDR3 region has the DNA TGTGCCAGCAGCAAAGAGGCTACTAGCGGGGGTTCTCGCACCGGGGAGCTGTTTTTT. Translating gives CASSKEATSGGSRTGELFF.

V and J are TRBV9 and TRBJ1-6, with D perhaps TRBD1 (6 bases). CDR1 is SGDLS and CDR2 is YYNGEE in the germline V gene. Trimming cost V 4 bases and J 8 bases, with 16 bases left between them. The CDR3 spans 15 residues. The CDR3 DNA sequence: TGTGCCAGCAGCCTAAGGTGGGACACCTATTCACCCCTCCACTTT. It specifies CASSLRWDTYSPLHF.

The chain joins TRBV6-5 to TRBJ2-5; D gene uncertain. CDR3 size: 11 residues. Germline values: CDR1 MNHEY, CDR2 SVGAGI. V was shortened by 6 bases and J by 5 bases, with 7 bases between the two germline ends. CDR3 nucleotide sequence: TGTGCCAGCAGCTCCGCGGAGACCCAGTACTTC. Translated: CASSSAETQYF.

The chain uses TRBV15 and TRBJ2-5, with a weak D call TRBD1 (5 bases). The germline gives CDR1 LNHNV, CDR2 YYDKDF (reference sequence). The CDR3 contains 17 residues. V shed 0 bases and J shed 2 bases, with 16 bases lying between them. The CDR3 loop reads CATSREKNLRGQETQYF. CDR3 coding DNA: TGTGCCACCAGCAGAGAAAAGAATCTTAGGGGACAAGAGACCCAGTACTTC. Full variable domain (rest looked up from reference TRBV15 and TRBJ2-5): DAMVIQNPRYQVTQFGKPVTLSCSQTLNHNVMYWYQQKSSQAPKLLFHYYDKDFNNEADTPDNFQSRRPNTSFCFLDIRSPGLGDTAMYLCATSREKNLRGQETQYFGPGTRLLVL.

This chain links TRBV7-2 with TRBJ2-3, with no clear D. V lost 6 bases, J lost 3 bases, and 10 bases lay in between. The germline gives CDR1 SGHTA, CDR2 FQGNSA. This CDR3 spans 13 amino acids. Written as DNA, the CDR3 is TGTGCCAGCAGTCGCGAGTTGACAGATACGCAGTATTTT. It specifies CASSRELTDTQYF.

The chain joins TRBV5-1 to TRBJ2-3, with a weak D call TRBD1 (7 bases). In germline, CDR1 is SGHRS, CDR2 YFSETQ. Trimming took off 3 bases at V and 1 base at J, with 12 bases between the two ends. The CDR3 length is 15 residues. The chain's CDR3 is CASSWRGLGTDTQYF. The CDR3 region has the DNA TGCGCCAGCAGCTGGAGGGGGCTGGGCACAGATACGCAGTATTTT.

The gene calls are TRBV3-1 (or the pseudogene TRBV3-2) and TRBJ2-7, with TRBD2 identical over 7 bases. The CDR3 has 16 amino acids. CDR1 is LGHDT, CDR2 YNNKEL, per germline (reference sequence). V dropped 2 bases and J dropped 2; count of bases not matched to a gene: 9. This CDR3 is CASSQRGGSATYEQYF. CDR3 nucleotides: TGTGCCAGCAGCCAAAGGGGCGGGAGTGCAACCTACGAGCAGTACTTC.

The chain's CDR3 is CASSPRGQGNSPLHF. Written as DNA, the CDR3 is TGTGCCAGCAGCCCACGGGGACAGGGGAATTCACCCCTCCACTTT. V gene TRBV9 combines with J gene TRBJ1-6, with 10 bases that match TRBD1. V gave up 4 bases and J gave up 7 bases; unmatched junction bases: 5. CDR3 length: 15 residues. Per germline, CDR1 SGDLS and CDR2 YYNGEE.

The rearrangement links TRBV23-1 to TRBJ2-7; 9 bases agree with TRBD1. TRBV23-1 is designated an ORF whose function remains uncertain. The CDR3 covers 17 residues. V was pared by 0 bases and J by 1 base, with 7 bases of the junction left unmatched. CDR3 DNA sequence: TGCGCCAGCAGTCAATCTTTTCTAGGACAGGGGTCCTACGAGCAGTACTTC. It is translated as CASSQSFLGQGSYEQYF.

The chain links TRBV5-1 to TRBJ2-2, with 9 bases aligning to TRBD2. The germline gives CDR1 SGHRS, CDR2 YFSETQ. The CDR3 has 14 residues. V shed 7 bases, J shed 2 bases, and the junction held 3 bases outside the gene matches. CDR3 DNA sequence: TGCGCCAGCGCGGGGGGGCCTAACACCGGGGAGCTGTTTTTT. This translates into CASAGGPNTGELFF.

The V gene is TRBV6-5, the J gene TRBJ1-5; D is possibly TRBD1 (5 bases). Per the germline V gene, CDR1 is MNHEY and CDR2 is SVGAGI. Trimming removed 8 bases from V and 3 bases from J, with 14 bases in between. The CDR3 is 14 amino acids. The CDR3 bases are TGTGCCAGCGGCCTCGGGGGGGTCAATCAGCCCCAGCATTTT. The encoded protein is CASGLGGVNQPQHF.

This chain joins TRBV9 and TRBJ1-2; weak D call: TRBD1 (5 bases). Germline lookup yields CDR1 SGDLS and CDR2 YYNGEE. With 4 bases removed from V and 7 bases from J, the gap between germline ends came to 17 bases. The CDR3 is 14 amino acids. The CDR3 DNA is TGTGCCAGCAGCCTGGGACTGTCGGGGGGTGGCTACACCTTC. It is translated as CASSLGLSGGGYTF.

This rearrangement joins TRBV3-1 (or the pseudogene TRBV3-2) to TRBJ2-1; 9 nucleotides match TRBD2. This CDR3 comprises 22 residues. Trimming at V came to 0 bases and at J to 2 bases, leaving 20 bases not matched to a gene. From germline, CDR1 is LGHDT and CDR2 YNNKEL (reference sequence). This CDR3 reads CASSQEISWSAGGPTPYNEQFF. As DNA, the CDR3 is TGTGCCAGCAGCCAAGAGATATCTTGGTCGGCGGGAGGGCCCACCCCCTACAATGAGCAGTTCTTC.

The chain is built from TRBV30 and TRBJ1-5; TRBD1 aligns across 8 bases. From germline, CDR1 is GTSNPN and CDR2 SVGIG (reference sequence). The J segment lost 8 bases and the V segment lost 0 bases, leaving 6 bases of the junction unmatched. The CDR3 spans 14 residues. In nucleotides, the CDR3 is TGTGCCTGGAGTGTATCGGCAGGGGGCAAGCCCCAGCATTTT. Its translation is CAWSVSAGGKPQHF.

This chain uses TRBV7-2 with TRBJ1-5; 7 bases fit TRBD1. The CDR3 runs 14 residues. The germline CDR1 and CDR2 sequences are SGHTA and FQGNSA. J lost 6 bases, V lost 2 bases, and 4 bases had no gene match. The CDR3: CASSLNHRGQPQHF. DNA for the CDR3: TGTGCCAGCAGCTTAAATCACAGGGGTCAGCCCCAGCATTTT.

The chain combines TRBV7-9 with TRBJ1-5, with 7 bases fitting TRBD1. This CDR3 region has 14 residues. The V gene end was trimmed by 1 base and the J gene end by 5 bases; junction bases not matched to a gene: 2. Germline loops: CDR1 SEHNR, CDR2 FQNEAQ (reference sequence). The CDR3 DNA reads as TGTGCCAGCAGCTTAGGAGGGGGCGATCAGCCCCAGCATTTT. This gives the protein CASSLGGGDQPQHF.

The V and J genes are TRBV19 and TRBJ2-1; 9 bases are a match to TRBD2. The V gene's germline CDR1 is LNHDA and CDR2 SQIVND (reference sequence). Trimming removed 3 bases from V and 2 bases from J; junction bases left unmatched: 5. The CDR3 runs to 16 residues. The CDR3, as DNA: TGTGCCAGTAGTATTCGCTCTAGCGGGGCCTACAATGAGCAGTTCTTC. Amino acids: CASSIRSSGAYNEQFF.

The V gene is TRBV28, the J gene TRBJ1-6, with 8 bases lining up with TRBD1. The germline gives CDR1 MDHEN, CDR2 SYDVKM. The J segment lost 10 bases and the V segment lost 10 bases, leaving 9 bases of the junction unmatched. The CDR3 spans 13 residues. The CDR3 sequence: CATTGGPQSPLHF. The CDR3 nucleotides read TGTGCCACCACAGGGGGTCCACAATCACCCCTCCACTTT.

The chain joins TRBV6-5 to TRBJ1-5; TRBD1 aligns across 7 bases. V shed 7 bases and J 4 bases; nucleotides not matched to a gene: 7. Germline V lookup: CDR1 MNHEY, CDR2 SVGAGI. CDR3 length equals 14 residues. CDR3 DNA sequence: TGTGCCAGCAATCACAGGGGTCTTAATCAGCCCCAGCATTTT. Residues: CASNHRGLNQPQHF.

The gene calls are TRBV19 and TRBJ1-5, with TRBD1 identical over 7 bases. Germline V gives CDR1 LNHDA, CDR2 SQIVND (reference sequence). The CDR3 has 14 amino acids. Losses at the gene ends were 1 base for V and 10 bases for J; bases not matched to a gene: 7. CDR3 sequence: CASSIVPGQAPQHF. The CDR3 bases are TGTGCCAGTAGTATAGTCCCAGGACAGGCTCCCCAGCATTTT.

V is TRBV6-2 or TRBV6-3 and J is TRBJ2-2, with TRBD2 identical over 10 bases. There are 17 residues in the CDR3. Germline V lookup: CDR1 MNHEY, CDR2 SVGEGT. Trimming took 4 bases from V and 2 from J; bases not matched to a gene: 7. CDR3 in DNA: TGTGCCAGCAGTTCCTGGTCTAGCGGGGGTAACACCGGGGAGCTGTTTTTT. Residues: CASSSWSSGGNTGELFF.

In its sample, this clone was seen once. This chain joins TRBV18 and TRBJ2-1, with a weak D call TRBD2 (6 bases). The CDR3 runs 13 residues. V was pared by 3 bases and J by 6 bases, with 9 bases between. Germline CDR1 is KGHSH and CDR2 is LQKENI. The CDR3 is CASSPGLSNEQFF. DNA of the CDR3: TGTGCCAGCTCACCGGGACTCTCCAATGAGCAGTTCTTC.